These T cell receptor beta chains were read from a single sample in a study of blood T cell repertoires in COVID-19. Assay used: immunoSEQ multiplex PCR; TCRdb lists only in-frame clones, some missing. The sample lists around 140,000 clones; less than 90% were seen once. Sequencing input: peripheral blood. The receptors were gathered from a man in his sixties with acute or convalescent COVID-19. Both conserved end residues are part of each CDR3. A D gene is named only where the DNA matches it firmly. Size tells how often a clone was seen (once, few, many) or the class of an expanded clone, and some rows leave it out.

>NA|NA|TRBJ2-3|TRBV4-1
CASSQPSQGDPDTQYF
TGCGCCAGCAGCCAACCCTCCCAAGGGGATCCAGATACGCAGTATTTT
>NA|NA|TRBJ2-7|TRBV7-9
CASVGWPGKYEQYF
TGTGCCAGCGTAGGCTGGCCAGGGAAATACGAGCAGTACTTC
>few|NA|TRBJ1-1|TRBV6-5
CASSYTPNTEAFF
TGTGCCAGCAGTTACACTCCTAACACTGAAGCTTTCTTT
>NA|NA|TRBJ2-1|TRBV6-5
CASSRGREREQFF
TGTGCCAGCAGTAGGGGCAGGGAAAGGGAGCAGTTCTTC
>NA|NA|TRBJ2-2|TRBV12-3/TRBV12-4
CASNRGTGELFF
TGTGCCAGCAATAGGGGGACCGGGGAGCTGTTTTTT
>NA|NA|TRBJ2-5|TRBV24-1
CATSDTSLETQYF
TGTGCCACCAGTGATACTAGTCTTGAGACCCAGTACTTC
>NA|NA|TRBJ2-1|TRBV29-1
CSVDQGSYNEQFF
TGCAGCGTCGACCAGGGGTCCTACAATGAGCAGTTCTTC
>NA|TRBD1|TRBJ1-1|TRBV7-6
CASSRNTGGTEAFF
TGTGCCAGCAGCCGAAATACAGGGGGGACTGAAGCTTTCTTT
>few|NA|TRBJ2-7|TRBV5-1
CASSFGELYEQYF
TGCGCCAGCAGCTTCGGGGAGCTCTACGAGCAGTACTTC
>NA|TRBD1|TRBJ2-7|TRBV19
CASNNRGSYEQYF
TGTGCCAGTAACAACAGGGGGTCCTACGAGCAGTACTTC
>NA|NA|TRBJ2-3|TRBV15
CATSRDDTADTQYF
TGTGCCACCAGCAGAGATGACACTGCAGATACGCAGTATTTT
>NA|NA|TRBJ2-5|TRBV3-1/TRBV3-2
CASSQEPTTGGLETQYF
TGTGCCAGCAGCCAAGAACCTACGACAGGAGGCTTGGAGACCCAGTACTTC
>NA|TRBD1|TRBJ1-2|TRBV11-1
CASSPGQGDYGYTF
TGTGCCAGCAGCCCGGGACAGGGCGACTATGGCTACACCTTC
>once|NA|TRBJ2-5|TRBV24-1
CATSDSGQETQYF
TGTGCCACCAGTGATTCGGGACAAGAGACCCAGTACTTC
>NA|TRBD1|TRBJ2-7|TRBV7-9
CASSLVKTGSEQYF
TGTGCCAGCAGCTTAGTCAAGACAGGGTCCGAGCAGTACTTC
>few|NA|TRBJ1-4|TRBV6-4
CASSVSSGGKLFF
TGTGCCAGCAGTGTGAGTTCGGGGGGAAAACTGTTTTTT
>once|NA|TRBJ2-7|TRBV3-1/TRBV3-2
CASSQLPQQGHEQYF
TGTGCCAGCAGCCAATTGCCCCAACAGGGCCACGAGCAGTACTTC
>NA|TRBD2|TRBJ2-7|TRBV10-3
CAISGGYEQYF
TGTGCCATCAGCGGGGGGTACGAGCAGTACTTC
>NA|TRBD1|TRBJ2-3|TRBV5-1
CASSLGARTGDSDTQYF
TGCGCCAGCAGCTTGGGAGCCCGGACAGGGGATTCCGATACGCAGTATTTT
>NA|TRBD1|TRBJ1-3|TRBV30
CAWSGGTGRNTIYF
TGTGCCTGGAGTGGTGGGACAGGGAGAAACACCATATATTTT
>NA|NA|TRBJ2-3|TRBV27
CASSQTDPSTDTQYF
TGTGCCAGCAGCCAGACAGACCCTAGCACAGATACGCAGTATTTT
>few|TRBD1|TRBJ1-5|TRBV5-6
CASSKGTGGYSNQPQHF
TGTGCCAGCAGCAAAGGGACAGGGGGATATAGCAATCAGCCCCAGCATTTT
>once|NA|TRBJ1-2|TRBV5-4
CASSWDWGGGYTF
TGTGCCAGCAGCTGGGACTGGGGAGGTGGCTACACCTTC
>once|NA|TRBJ2-5|TRBV19
CASSADQETQYF
TGTGCCAGTAGTGCAGACCAAGAGACCCAGTACTTC
>NA|NA|TRBJ2-1|TRBV5-4
CASSTNRDRYNEQFF
TGTGCCAGCAGCACTAACAGGGATCGGTACAATGAGCAGTTCTTC
>NA|NA|TRBJ1-3|TRBV10-3
CATTRPGEDTIYF
TGTGCCACTACACGGCCGGGAGAGGACACCATATATTTT
>few|TRBD2|TRBJ2-3|TRBV2
CASSGGAGASTDTQYF
TGTGCCAGCAGTGGCGGGGCGGGAGCTAGCACAGATACGCAGTATTTT
>NA|NA|TRBJ2-5|TRBV12-5
CASGLVTGTGGTQYF
TGTGCTAGTGGTTTAGTGACAGGCACAGGAGGGACCCAGTACTTC
>NA|NA|TRBJ1-5|TRBV6-5
CASRSGRGGNQPQHF
TGTGCCAGCAGGTCTGGGCGGGGAGGGAATCAGCCCCAGCATTTT